The following is a T cell receptor beta chain sequence with its context. This entry is derived from a study of blood T cell dynamics during melanoma immunotherapy. Across the whole study: First-line therapy was either pembrolizumab or nivolumab with ipilimumab for metastatic melanoma.

The time point was: pre-treatment baseline. Samples come from before therapy and from week 3 after the first blockade cycle. Disease control meant complete response, partial response or stable disease at 12 weeks. DNA loading was fixed at 350 to 450 ng for all bulk PBMC samples. Repertoires were generated with immunoSEQ multiplex PCR, while TCRdb's copy carries only in-frame clones and drops some. The sample carries some 13,000 clones, around 84% recorded once. The CDR3 loop spans 15 amino acids. Germline CDR1 reads KGHSH; CDR2 reads LQKENI. Deletions cut 3 bases from V and 1 base from J, with 13 bases between.

The V and J genes are TRBV18 and TRBJ2-7; maybe TRBD2 (6 bases). This receptor was taken from a human donor with melanoma. The input for sequencing was blood, taken from a patient treated with checkpoint blockade. CDR3 sequence: CASSPSTGVSYEQYF. CDR3 nucleotide sequence: TGTGCCAGCTCACCCTCGACGGGGGTATCCTACGAGCAGTACTTC. The variable domain in full, completed from reference TRBV18 and TRBJ2-7, reads NAGVMQNPRHLVRRRGQEARLRCSPMKGHSHVYWYRQLPEEGLKFMVYLQKENIIDESGMPKERFSAEFPKEGPSILRIQQVVRGDSAAYFCASSPSTGVSYEQYFGPGTRLTVT.